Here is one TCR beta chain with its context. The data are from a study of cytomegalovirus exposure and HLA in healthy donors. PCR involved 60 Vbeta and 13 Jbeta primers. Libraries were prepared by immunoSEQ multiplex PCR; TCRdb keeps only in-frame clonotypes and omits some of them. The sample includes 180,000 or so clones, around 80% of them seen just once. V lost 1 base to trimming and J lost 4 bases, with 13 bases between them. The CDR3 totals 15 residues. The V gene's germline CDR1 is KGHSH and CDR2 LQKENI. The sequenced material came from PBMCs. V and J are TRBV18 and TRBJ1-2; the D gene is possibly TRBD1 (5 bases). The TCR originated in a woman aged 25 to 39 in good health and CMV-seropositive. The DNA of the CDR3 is TGTGCCAGCTCACCACGGCCGGGGGAATCCTATGGCTACACCTTC. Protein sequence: CASSPRPGESYGYTF.